This T cell receptor beta chain was observed in a study of beta chain features in type 1 diabetes. This clone turned up a few times. Its cognate antigen is unknown. The germline V gene has CDR1 KGHSH and CDR2 LQKENI. V shed 0 bases and J 9 bases; nucleotides not matched to a gene: 5. The CDR3 covers 14 residues. The study reverse transcribed the entire isolated RNA, so it sequenced expressed TCRB transcripts. The repertoire was sequenced with immunoSEQ multiplex PCR; TCRdb's copy has only in-frame clones and lacks some. The table has roughly 350,000 clones, more than 9.5% seen once. Each donor gave one heparinised blood draw averaging about 110 mL. Cells sorted by CD45RO/CCR7/CD25/CD127/CD95/CD27 comprised CD4+ naive, central memory, regulatory and stem cell-like memory cells. The study, taken as a whole, reports: People with Type 1 diabetes carried modestly yet significantly shorter TCRB CDR3s in all four CD4+ subsets. It was possible that PCR favored shorter templates, equally so in patients and controls.

This chain connects TRBV18 to TRBJ2-1; 7 bases are shared with TRBD1. This sequence originates from a woman under 40 in good health. Source material: naive CD4+ T cells from blood. CDR3 residues: CASSPPGQRAEQFF. The CDR3 DNA reads TGTGCCAGCTCACCACCGGGACAGAGAGCTGAGCAGTTCTTC.